This T cell receptor beta chain was sequenced in a study of blood T cells in healthy people across ages. Study conclusions and caveats: Unknown donor CMV status possibly confounded expanded clonotype changes. Among T cells, TCR beta diversity per million cells dropped roughly linearly as age rose. Whereas aged donors had fewer naive CD4+ cells, long-lived donors had more of them and higher diversity.

The length of the CDR3 is 16 residues. In germline, CDR1 is DFQATT, CDR2 SNEGSKA (reference sequence). The authors ran a second PCR of about 7 to 11 cycles using a sample-barcoded 5' primer and a J-beta primer mix. There were at least 3 million CDR3-containing paired-end reads obtained from each sample. Each CDR3 protein is one row after TCRdb ran MiXCR on the 5' RACE reads. Among approximately 810,000 distinct CDR3 sequences, about 30% were seen once, and the ten largest hold 17%. Remarks on this clonotype: Its antigen is not identified.

The receptor comes from an elderly woman in good health. V is TRBV20-1 and J is TRBJ2-5, with D possibly called TRBD1 or TRBD2 (6 bases each). The J call may be faulty, since TRBJ2-7 better matches the DNA end. The sequenced sample consisted of blood. The CDR3 nucleotides read TGCAGTGCTAGAGAGGAGGGCAGGGGCGCGGGCTACGAGCAGTACTTC. The encoded protein is CSAREEGRGAGYEQYF.